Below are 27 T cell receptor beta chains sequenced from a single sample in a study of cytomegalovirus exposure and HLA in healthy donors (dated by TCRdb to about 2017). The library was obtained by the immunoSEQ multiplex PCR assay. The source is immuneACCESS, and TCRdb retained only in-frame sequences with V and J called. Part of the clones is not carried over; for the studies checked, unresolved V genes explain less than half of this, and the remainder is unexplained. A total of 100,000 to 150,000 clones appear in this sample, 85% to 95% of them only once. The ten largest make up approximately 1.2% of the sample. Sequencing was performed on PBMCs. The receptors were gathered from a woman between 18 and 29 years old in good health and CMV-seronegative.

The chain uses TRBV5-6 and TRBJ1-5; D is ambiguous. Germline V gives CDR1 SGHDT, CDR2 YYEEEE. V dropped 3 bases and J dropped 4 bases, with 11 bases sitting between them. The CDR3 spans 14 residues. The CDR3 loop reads CASSSQLKNQPQHF. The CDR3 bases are TGTGCCAGCAGCTCACAGTTAAAGAATCAGCCCCAGCATTTT.

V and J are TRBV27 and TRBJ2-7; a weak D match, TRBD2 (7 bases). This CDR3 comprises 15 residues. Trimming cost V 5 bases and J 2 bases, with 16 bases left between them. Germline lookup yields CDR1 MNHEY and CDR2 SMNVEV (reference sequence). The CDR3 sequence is CASSPEGGTAYEQYF. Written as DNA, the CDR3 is TGTGCCAGCAGTCCCGAGGGGGGGACCGCCTACGAGCAGTACTTC.

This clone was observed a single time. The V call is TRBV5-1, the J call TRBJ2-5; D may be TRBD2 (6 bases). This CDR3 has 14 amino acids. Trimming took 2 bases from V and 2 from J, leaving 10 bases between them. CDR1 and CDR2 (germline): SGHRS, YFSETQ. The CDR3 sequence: CASSFGTGQETQYF. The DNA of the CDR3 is TGCGCCAGCAGCTTCGGGACTGGACAAGAGACCCAGTACTTC.

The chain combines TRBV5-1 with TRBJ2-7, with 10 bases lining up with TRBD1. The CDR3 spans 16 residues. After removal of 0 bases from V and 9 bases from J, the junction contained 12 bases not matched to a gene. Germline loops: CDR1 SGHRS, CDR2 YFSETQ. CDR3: CASSLDFGQGGWGQYF. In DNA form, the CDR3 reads TGCGCCAGCAGCTTGGATTTCGGACAGGGGGGATGGGGGCAGTACTTC.

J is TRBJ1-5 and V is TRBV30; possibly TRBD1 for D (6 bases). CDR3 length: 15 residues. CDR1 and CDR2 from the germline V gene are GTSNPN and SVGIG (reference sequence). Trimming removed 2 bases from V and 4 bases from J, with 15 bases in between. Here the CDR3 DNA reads TGTGCCTGGAGTTCCCAAGGGGGGGCGAATCAGCCCCAGCATTTT. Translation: CAWSSQGGANQPQHF.

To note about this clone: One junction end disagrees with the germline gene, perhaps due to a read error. The CDR3 bases are TGTGCCAGCAGTTACTCGACAGAGACCTCCCACGAGCAGTACTTC. This translates into CASSYSTETSHEQYF. The rearrangement uses TRBV6-5 and TRBJ2-7, with D possibly TRBD1 on 5 matching bases. Germline V lookup: CDR1 MNHEY, CDR2 SVGAGI. This CDR3 is 15 amino acids long.

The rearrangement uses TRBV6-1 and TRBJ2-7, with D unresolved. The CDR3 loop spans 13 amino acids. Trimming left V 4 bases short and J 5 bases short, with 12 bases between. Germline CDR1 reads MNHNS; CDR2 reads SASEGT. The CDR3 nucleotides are TGTGCCAGCAGTGTTCAGGTTAGGAACGAGCAGTACTTC. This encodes CASSVQVRNEQYF.

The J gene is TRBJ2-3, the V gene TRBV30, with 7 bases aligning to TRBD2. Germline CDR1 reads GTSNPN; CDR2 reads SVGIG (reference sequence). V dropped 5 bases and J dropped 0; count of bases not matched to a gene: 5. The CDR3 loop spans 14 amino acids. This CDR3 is CAWRRLASTDTQYF. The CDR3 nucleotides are TGTGCCTGGCGGAGACTAGCTAGCACAGATACGCAGTATTTT.

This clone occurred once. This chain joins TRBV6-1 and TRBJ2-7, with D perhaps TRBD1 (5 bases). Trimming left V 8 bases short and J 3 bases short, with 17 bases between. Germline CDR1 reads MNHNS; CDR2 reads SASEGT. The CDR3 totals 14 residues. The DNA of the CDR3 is TGTGCCAGCCGGTTTTTGGACACATACTACGAGCAGTACTTC. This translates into CASRFLDTYYEQYF.

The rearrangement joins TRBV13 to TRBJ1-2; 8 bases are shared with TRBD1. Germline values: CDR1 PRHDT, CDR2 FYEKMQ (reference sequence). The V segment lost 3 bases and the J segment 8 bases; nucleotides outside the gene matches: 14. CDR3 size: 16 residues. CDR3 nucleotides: TGTGCCAGCAGCTTCCGAACGACAGGGGTGGTCGACGGCTACACCTTC. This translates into CASSFRTTGVVDGYTF.

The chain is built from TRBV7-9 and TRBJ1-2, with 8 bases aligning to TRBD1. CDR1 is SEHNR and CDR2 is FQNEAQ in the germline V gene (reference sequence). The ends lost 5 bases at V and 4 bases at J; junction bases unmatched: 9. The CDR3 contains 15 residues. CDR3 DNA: TGTGCCAGCAGCACCGGACAGGGACGAATCTATGGCTACACCTTC. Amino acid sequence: CASSTGQGRIYGYTF.

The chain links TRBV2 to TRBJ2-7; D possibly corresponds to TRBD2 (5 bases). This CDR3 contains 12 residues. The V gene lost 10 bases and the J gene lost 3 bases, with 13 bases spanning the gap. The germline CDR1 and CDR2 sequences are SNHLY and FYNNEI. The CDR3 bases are TGTGCCACCGGGATTAATATCTACGAGCAGTACTTC. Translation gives CATGINIYEQYF.

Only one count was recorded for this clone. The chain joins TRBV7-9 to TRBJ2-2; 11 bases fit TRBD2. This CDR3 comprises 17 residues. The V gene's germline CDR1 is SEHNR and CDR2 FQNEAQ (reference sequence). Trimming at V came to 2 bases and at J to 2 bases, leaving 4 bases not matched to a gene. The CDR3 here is CASSLTSGGYNTGELFF. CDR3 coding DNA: TGTGCCAGCAGCTTAACTAGCGGGGGATATAACACCGGGGAGCTGTTTTTT.

The CDR3 sequence is CASSLSGQGYEQYF. Here the CDR3 DNA reads TGTGCCAGCAGTTTGTCAGGACAGGGCTACGAGCAGTACTTC. The J gene is TRBJ2-7, the V gene TRBV6-6; 8 bases map to TRBD1. The CDR3 has 14 residues. After removal of 4 bases from V and 3 bases from J, the junction contained 5 bases not matched to a gene. Per germline, CDR1 MNHNY and CDR2 SVGAGI (reference sequence).

The CDR3 DNA follows: TGTGCCAGCAGTGGACAAGAGTACACTGAAGCTTTCTTT. It codes for CASSGQEYTEAFF. This chain connects TRBV2 to TRBJ1-1; D uncertain. V was shortened by 4 bases and J by 3 bases, with 9 bases between the two germline ends. The CDR3 totals 13 residues. Germline V gene lookup returns CDR1 SNHLY and CDR2 FYNNEI. Together with reference TRBV2 and TRBJ1-1, the CDR3 gives the full variable domain: EPEVTQTPSHQVTQMGQEVILRCVPISNHLYFYWYRQILGQKVEFLVSFYNNEISEKSEIFDDQFSVERPDGSNFTLKIRSTKLEDSAMYFCASSGQEYTEAFFGQGTRLTVV.

Here the CDR3 reads CASSAPTGENIQYF. In nucleotides, the CDR3 is TGTGCCAGCAGCGCACCGACAGGGGAGAACATTCAGTACTTC. V is TRBV9 and J is TRBJ2-4; 8 nucleotides match TRBD1. CDR1 and CDR2 (germline): SGDLS, YYNGEE. The V gene end was trimmed by 3 bases and the J gene end by 7 bases; junction bases not matched to a gene: 6. This CDR3 is built from 14 residues.

CDR3 protein: CASSVIGVNTGELFF. The CDR3 DNA reads as TGTGCCAGCAGTGTGATAGGAGTGAATACCGGGGAGCTGTTTTTT. The chain combines TRBV2 with TRBJ2-2, with D hard to call. The CDR3 is made up of 15 amino acids. Germline V gene sequence: CDR1 SNHLY, CDR2 FYNNEI. V was cut by 4 bases and J by 5 bases, with 14 bases left in between.

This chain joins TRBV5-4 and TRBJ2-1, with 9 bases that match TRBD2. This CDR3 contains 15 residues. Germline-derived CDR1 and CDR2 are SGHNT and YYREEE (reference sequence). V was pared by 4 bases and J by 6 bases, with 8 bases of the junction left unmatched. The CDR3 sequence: CASSRIAGEPNEQFF. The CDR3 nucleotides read TGTGCCAGCAGCAGAATAGCGGGGGAGCCCAATGAGCAGTTCTTC.

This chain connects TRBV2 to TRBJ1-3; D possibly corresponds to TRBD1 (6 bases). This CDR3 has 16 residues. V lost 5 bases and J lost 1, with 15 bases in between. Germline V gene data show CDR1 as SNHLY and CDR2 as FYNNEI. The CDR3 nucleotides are TGTGCCAGCAGTTCCACAGGGATCCCTTCTGGAAACACCATATATTTT. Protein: CASSSTGIPSGNTIYF.

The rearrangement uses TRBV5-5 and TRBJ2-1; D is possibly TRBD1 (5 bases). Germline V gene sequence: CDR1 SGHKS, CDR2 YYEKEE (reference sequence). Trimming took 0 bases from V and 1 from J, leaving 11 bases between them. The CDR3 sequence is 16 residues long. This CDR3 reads CASSLAAGMSYNEQFF. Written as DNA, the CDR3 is TGTGCCAGCAGCTTGGCGGCAGGGATGTCCTACAATGAGCAGTTCTTC.

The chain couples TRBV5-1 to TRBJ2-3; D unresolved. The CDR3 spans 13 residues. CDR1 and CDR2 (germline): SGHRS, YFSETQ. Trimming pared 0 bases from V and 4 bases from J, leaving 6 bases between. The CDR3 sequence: CASSLDRSDTQYF. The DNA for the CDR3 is TGCGCCAGCAGCTTGGATCGTTCAGATACGCAGTATTTT.

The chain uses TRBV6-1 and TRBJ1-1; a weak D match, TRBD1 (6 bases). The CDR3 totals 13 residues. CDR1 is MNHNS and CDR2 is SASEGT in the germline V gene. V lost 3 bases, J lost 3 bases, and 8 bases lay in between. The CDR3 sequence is CASSEGAHTEAFF. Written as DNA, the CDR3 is TGTGCCAGCAGTGAGGGGGCGCACACTGAAGCTTTCTTT.

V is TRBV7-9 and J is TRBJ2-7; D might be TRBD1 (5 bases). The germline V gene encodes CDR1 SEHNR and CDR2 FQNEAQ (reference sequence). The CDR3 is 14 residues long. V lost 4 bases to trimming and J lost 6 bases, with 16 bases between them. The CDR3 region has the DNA TGTGCCAGCAGCTCCGTAGGCAGGGCTCGCGAGCAGTACTTC. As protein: CASSSVGRAREQYF.

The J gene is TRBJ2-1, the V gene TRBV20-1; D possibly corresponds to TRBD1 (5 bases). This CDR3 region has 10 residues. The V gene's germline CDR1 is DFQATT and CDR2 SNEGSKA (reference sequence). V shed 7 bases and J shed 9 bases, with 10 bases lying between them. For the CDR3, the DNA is TGCAGTGTATGGGGCGGTGAGCAGTTCTTC. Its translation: CSVWGGEQFF.

The CDR3, as DNA: TGTGCCAGCAGCTTATTCCGTGGCGGGAGTCCCAATGAGCAGTTCTTC. It specifies CASSLFRGGSPNEQFF. The gene calls are TRBV7-3 and TRBJ2-1; 7 nucleotides agree with TRBD2. The CDR3 is 16 residues long. The germline CDR1 and CDR2 sequences are SGHTA and FQGTGA. V shed 2 bases and J 6 bases; nucleotides not matched to a gene: 10.

CDR3 DNA: TGTGCCAGCAGCCAAGCGGGAGATTTAGGCGGGGAGCTGTTTTTT. Its translation is CASSQAGDLGGELFF. The gene calls are TRBV5-4 and TRBJ2-2; the match to TRBD2 covers 8 bases. Germline CDR1 and CDR2: SGHNT and YYREEE (reference sequence). The CDR3 loop spans 15 amino acids. V trimming: 4 bases; J trimming: 7 bases; junction bases outside the gene matches: 9.

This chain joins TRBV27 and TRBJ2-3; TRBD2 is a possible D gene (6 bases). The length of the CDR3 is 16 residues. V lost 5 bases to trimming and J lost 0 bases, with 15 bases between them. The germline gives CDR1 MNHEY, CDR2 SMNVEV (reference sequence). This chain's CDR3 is CASSLGTQTSTDTQYF. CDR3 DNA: TGTGCCAGCAGTCTAGGGACTCAAACTAGCACAGATACGCAGTATTTT.